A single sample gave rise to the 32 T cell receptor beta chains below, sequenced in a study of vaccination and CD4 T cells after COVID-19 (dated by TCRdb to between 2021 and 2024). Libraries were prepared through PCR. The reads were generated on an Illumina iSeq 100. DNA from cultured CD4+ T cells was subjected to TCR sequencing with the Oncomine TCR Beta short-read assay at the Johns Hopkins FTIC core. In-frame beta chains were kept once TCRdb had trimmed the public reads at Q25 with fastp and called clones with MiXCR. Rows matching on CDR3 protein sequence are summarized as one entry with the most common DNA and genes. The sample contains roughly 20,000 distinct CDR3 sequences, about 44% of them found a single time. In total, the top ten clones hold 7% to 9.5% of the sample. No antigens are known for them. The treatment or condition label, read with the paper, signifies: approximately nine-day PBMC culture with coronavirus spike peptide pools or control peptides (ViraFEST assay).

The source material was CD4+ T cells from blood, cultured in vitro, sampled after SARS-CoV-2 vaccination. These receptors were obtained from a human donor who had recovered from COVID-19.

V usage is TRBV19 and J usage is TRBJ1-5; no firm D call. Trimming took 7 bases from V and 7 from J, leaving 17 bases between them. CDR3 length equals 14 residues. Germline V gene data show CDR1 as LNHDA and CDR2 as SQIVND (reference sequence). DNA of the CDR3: TGTGCCAGTAATCACCGACATGGCACACAGCCCCAGCATTTT. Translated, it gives CASNHRHGTQPQHF.

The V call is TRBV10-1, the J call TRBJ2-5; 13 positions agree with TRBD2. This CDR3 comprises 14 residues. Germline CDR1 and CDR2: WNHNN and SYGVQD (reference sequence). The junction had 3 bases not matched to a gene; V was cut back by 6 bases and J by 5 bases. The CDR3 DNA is TGCGCCAGCAGGGAGACTAGCGGGGGGGAGACCCAGTACTTC. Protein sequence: CASRETSGGETQYF.

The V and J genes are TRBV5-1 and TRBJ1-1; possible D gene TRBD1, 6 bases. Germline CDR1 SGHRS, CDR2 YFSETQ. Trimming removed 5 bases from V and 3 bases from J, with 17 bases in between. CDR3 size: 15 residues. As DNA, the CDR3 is TGCGCCAGCAGTCCGGAAAGGGGGGTCGACACTGAAGCTTTCTTT. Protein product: CASSPERGVDTEAFF.

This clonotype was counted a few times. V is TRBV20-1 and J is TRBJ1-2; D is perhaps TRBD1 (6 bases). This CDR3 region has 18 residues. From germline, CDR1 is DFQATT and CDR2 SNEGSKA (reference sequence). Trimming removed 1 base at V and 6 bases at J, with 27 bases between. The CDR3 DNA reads TGCAGTGCTAGAGGGCCTAAGAGATCCCCGACAGGAGGTCATGGCTACACCTTC. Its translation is CSARGPKRSPTGGHGYTF.

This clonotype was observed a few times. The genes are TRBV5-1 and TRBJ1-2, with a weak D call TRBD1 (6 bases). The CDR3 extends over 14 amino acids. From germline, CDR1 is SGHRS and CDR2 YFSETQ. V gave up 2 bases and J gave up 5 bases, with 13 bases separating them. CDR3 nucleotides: TGCGCCAGCAGCTTTTCAGGGGAAGAATATGGCTACACCTTC. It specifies CASSFSGEEYGYTF.

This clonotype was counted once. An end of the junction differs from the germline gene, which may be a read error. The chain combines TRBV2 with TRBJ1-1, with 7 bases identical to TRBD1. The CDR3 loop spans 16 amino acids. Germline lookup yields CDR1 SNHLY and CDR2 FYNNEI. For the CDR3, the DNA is TGTGCCAGCAGGGAAGTAGGGACAGCCCTGAACACTGAAGCTTTCTTT. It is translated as CASREVGTALNTEAFF.

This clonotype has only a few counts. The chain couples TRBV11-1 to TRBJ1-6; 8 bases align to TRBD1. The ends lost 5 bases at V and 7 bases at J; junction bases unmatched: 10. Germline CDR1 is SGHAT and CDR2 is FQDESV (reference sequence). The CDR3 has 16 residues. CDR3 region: CASSHNGQGGNSPLHF. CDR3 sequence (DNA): TGTGCCAGCAGCCATAACGGACAGGGTGGGAATTCACCCCTCCACTTT.

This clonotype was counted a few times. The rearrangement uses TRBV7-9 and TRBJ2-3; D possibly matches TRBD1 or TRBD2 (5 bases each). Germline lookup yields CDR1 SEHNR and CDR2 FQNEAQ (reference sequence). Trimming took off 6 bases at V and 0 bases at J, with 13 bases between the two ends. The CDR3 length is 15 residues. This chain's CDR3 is CASSRGPASTDTQYF. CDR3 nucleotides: TGTGCCAGCAGTCGGGGACCTGCTAGCACAGATACGCAGTATTTT.

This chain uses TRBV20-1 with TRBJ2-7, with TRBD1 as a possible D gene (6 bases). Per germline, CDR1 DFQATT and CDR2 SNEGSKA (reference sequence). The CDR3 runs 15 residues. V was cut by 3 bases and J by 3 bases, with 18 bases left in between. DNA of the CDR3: TGCAGTGCTAGGTTTCAACAGGGTGGTAACTACGAGCAGTACTTC. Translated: CSARFQQGGNYEQYF.

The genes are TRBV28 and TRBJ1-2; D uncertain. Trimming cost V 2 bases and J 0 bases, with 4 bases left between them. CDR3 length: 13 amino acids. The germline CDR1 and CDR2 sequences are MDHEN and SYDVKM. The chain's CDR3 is CASSLRANYGYTF. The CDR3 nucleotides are TGTGCCAGCAGTTTAAGGGCTAACTATGGCTACACCTTC.

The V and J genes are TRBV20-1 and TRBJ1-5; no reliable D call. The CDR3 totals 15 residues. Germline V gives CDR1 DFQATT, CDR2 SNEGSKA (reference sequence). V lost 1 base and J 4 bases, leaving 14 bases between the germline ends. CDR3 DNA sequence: TGCAGTGCTAGAGTCGGTCATGGCCCTAATCAGCCCCAGCATTTT. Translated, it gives CSARVGHGPNQPQHF.

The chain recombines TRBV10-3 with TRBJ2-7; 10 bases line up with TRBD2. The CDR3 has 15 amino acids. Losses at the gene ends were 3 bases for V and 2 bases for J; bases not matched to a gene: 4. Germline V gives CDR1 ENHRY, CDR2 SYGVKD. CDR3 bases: TGTGCCATCAGTGACCTAGCGGGAGTGCCCTACGAGCAGTACTTC. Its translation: CAISDLAGVPYEQYF.

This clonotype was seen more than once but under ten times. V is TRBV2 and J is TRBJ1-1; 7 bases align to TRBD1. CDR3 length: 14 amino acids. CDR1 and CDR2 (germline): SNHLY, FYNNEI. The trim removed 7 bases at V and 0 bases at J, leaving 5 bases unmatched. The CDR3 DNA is TGTGCCAGCACAAGGGGACAGCTGAACACTGAAGCTTTCTTT. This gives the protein CASTRGQLNTEAFF.

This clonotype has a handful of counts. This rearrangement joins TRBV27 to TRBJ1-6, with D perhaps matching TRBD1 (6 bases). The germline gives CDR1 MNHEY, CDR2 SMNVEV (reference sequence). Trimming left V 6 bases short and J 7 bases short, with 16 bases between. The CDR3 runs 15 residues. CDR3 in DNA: TGTGCCAGCAGCTCGTACGGGGGCCAGAATTCACCCCTCCACTTT. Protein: CASSSYGGQNSPLHF.

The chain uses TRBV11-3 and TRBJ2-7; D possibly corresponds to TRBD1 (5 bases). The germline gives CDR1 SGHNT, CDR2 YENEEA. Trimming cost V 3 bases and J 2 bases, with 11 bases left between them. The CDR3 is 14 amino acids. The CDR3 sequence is CASSFISTAYEQYF. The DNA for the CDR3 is TGTGCCAGCAGCTTTATCTCGACAGCCTACGAGCAGTACTTC.

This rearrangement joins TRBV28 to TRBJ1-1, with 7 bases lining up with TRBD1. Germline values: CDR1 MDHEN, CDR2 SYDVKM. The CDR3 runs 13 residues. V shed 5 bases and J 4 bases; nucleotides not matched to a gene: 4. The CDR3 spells CASSPGGITEAFF. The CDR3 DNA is TGTGCCAGCAGTCCAGGGGGAATCACTGAAGCTTTCTTT.

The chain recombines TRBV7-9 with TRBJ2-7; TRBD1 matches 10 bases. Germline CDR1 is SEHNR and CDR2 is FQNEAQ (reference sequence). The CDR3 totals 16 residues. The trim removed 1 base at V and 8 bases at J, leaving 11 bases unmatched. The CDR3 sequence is CASSLGGQGIGEKQYF. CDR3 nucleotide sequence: TGTGCCAGCAGCTTAGGGGGACAGGGGATAGGAGAGAAGCAGTACTTC. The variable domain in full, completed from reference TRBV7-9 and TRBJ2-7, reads DTGVSQNPRHKITKRGQNVTFRCDPISEHNRLYWYRQTLGQGPEFLTYFQNEAQLEKSRLLSDRFSAERPKGSFSTLEIQRTEQGDSAMYLCASSLGGQGIGEKQYFGPGTRLTVT.

This chain's CDR3 is CASSLQGSGELFF. The CDR3 DNA reads TGTGCCAGCAGTTTACAGGGTTCCGGGGAGCTGTTTTTT. This chain connects TRBV7-2 to TRBJ2-2; a possible D gene is TRBD1 (6 bases). In germline, CDR1 is SGHTA, CDR2 FQGNSA. This CDR3 has 13 residues. V was clipped by 6 bases and J by 6 bases, with 11 bases between them.

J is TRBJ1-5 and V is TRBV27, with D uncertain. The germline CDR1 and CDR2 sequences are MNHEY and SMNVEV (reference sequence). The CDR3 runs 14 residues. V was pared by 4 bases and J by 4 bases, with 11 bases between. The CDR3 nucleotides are TGTGCCAGCAGTTCCTACAGAAATAATCAGCCCCAGCATTTT. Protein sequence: CASSSYRNNQPQHF.

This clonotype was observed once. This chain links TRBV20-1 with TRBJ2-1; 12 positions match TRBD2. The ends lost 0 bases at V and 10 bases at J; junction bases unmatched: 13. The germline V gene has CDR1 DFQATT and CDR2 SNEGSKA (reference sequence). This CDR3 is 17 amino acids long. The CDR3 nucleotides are TGCAGTGCTAGAGATAGGACTAGCGGGATCCCCGATAGCGAGCAGTTCTTC. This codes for CSARDRTSGIPDSEQFF.

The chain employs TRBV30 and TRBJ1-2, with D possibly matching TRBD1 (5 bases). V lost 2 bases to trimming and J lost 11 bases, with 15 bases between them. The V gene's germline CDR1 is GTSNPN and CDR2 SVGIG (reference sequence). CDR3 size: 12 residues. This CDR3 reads CAWSSDTVWYTF. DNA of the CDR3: TGTGCCTGGAGTTCGGACACCGTGTGGTACACCTTC.

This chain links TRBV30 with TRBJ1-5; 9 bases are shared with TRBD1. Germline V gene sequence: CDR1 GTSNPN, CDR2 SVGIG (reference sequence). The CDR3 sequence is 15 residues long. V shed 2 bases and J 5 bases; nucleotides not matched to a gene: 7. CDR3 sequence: CAWSTGTGQDQPQHF. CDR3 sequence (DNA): TGTGCCTGGAGTACCGGGACAGGGCAAGATCAGCCCCAGCATTTT.

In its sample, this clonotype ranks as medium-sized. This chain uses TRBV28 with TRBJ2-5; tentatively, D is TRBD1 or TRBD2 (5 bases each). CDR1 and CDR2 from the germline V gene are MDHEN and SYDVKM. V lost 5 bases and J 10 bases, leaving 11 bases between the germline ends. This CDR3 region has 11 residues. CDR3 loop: CASSETRGQYF. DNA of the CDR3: TGTGCCAGCAGTGAAACTAGGGGCCAGTACTTC.

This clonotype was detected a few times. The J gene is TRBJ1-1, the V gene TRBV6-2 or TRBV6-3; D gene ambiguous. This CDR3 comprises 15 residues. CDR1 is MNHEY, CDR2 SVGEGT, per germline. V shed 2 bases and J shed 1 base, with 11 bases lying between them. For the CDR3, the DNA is TGTGCCAGCAGTTACCCCACCGGGAGGAACACTGAAGCTTTCTTT. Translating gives CASSYPTGRNTEAFF.

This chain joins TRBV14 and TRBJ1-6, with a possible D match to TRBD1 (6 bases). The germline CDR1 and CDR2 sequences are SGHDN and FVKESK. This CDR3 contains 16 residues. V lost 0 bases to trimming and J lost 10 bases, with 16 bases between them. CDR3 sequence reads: CASSQDFNTGKSPLHF. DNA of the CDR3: TGTGCCAGCAGCCAAGATTTCAATACAGGGAAATCACCCCTCCACTTT.

CDR3 amino acids: CASSTGQGNTEAFF. DNA for the CDR3: TGTGCCAGCAGCACGGGACAGGGGAACACTGAAGCTTTCTTT. The J gene is TRBJ1-1, the V gene TRBV11-3, with TRBD1 matching over 9 bases. Germline-derived CDR1 and CDR2 are SGHNT and YENEEA. The J segment lost 1 base and the V segment lost 5 bases, leaving 2 bases of the junction unmatched. This CDR3 region has 14 residues.

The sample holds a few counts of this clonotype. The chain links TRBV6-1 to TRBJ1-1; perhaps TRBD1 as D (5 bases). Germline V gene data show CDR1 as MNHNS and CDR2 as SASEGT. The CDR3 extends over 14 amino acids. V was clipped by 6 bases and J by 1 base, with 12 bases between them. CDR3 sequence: CASRRRGANTEAFF. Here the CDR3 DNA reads TGTGCCAGCAGACGGAGGGGTGCGAACACTGAAGCTTTCTTT.

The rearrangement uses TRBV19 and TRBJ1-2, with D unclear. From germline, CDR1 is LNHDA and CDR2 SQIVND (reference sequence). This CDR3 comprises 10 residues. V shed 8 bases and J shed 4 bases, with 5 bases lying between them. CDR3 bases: TGTGCCAGTGGCATCTATGGCTACACCTTC. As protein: CASGIYGYTF.

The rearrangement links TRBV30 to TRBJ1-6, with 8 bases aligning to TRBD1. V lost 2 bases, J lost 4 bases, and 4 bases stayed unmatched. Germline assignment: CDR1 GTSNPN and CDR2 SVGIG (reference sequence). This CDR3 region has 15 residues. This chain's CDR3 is CAWSSGTGYNSPLHF. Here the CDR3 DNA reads TGTGCCTGGAGTTCCGGGACAGGATATAATTCACCCCTCCACTTT.

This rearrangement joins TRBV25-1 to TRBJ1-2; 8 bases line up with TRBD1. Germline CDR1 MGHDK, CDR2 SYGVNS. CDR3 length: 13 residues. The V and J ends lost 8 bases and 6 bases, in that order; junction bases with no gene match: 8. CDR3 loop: CASRQGTLDGYTF. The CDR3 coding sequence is TGTGCCAGCCGACAGGGGACATTGGATGGCTACACCTTC.

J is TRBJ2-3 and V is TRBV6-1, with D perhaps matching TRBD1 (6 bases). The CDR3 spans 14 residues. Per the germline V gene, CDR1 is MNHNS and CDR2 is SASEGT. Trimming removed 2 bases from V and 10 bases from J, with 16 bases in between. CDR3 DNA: TGTGCCAGCAGTGAAACGGCTTGGACAGTGGCGCAGTATTTT. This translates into CASSETAWTVAQYF.

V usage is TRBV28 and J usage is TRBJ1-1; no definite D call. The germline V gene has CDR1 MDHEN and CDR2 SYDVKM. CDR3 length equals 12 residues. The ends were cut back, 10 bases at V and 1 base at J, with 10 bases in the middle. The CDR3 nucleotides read TGTGCCACAAAAGGGCCGAACACTGAAGCTTTCTTT. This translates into CATKGPNTEAFF.